Listed below are T cell receptor beta chains from one sample, sequenced in a study of blood T cells in healthy people across ages. TCRdb processed the 5' RACE reads anew with MiXCR; each CDR3 protein has one entry. Of some 550,000 distinct CDR3 sequences in the sample, roughly 48% were seen once. Sequencing was done on a sample of blood. These receptors all stem from a man older than 75 in good health. CDR3s include the opening cysteine and the closing phenylalanine or tryptophan. Fields, in order: D gene, clone size, J gene, V gene, CDR3 DNA, CDR3 protein. A D gene is named only where the DNA matches it firmly. Clone sizes are given selectively: once, few, many, or a class where the clone is expanded.

>TRBD1|-|TRBJ1-2|TRBV7-2
TGTGCCAGCACCTCGGACAGGGCGCATAACTATGGCTACACCTTC
CASTSDRAHNYGYTF
>TRBD2|-|TRBJ2-1|TRBV20-1
TGCAGTGCCCCTCGGACTAGCGGGGCGAATGAGCAGTTCTTC
CSAPRTSGANEQFF
>-|few|TRBJ1-2|TRBV3-1
TGTGCCACCTCTGACAGGCGAAGCTATGGCTACACCTTC
CATSDRRSYGYTF
>TRBD1|few|TRBJ2-4|TRBV12-3/TRBV12-4
TGTGCCAGCAGCCAAACCGGCCCGGGACAGGGATTGGCCATTCAGTACTTC
CASSQTGPGQGLAIQYF
>TRBD2|many|TRBJ2-7|TRBV20-1
TGCAGTGCTAGGCCGGGACTAGACGTCCACGAGCAGTACTTC
CSARPGLDVHEQYF
>-|few|TRBJ2-1|TRBV28
TGTGCCAGCAGGGGGGTATCCCACAATGAGCAGTTCTTC
CASRGVSHNEQFF
>-|-|TRBJ1-3|TRBV7-2
TGTGCCGGCAGCTGGAGCGGGGGGACCTCTGGAAACACCATATATTTT
CAGSWSGGTSGNTIYF
>TRBD2|-|TRBJ2-3|TRBV7-9
TGTGCCAGCAGCCTTCGCCCGACTAGCGGGGGGGTCGCAGATACGCAGTATTTT
CASSLRPTSGGVADTQYF
>TRBD1|-|TRBJ2-7|TRBV4-3
TGCGCCAGCAGCCAGGAGGGACAGGGAAACCCCTACGAGCAGTACTTC
CASSQEGQGNPYEQYF
>-|few|TRBJ1-6|TRBV9
TGTGCCAGCAGCGCGATTCAGGGAAGTTCACCCCTCCACTTT
CASSAIQGSSPLHF
>TRBD2|-|TRBJ2-3|TRBV7-2
TGTGCCAGCAGCTTAGTCGCCCCGGGACTAGCGGGAGGGCCAAATACGCAGTATTTT
CASSLVAPGLAGGPNTQYF
>-|few|TRBJ2-4|TRBV11-1
TGTGCCAGCAGCTCGACAGGTAGGGGGGAGCAGTACTTC
CASSSTGRGEQYF
>-|-|TRBJ2-2|TRBV9
TGTGCCAGCAGCGTAGTGCCCAGCGGTAACACCGGGGAGCTGTTTTTT
CASSVVPSGNTGELFF
>TRBD1|-|TRBJ2-6|TRBV5-1
TGCGCCAGCAGCTTTATCCAGGGGGATTCTGGGGCCAACGTCCTGACTTTC
CASSFIQGDSGANVLTF
>-|few|TRBJ2-3|TRBV7-2
TGTGCCAGCAGCTTAGTGCCAGGGGTCCAAGATACGCAGTATTTT
CASSLVPGVQDTQYF
>TRBD1|-|TRBJ1-2|TRBV7-2
TGTGCCAGCAGCCCAGCCTGGGACAGGGGCAGAAGCTACACCTTC
CASSPAWDRGRSYTF
>TRBD1|-|TRBJ2-3|TRBV7-9
TGTGCCGGGTCACAGGGGGCGCAAGGTACGCAGTATTTT
CAGSQGAQGTQYF
>-|few|TRBJ1-1|TRBV7-3
TGTGCCAGCAGCTCACCGCGAGACCGGGTCGGGGACACTGAAGCTTTCTTT
CASSSPRDRVGDTEAFF
>TRBD1|-|TRBJ2-5|TRBV20-1
TGCAGTGCTAGGTCCGGGACAGGCCAACCCCAAGAGACCCAGTACTTC
CSARSGTGQPQETQYF
>TRBD1|few|TRBJ2-7|TRBV19
TGTGCCAGTAGTATTACACAGGGGCTGAACGAGCAGTACTTC
CASSITQGLNEQYF
>-|-|TRBJ2-3|TRBV5-1
TGCGCCAGCACGGGAGAGCGGATGACAGATACGCAGTATTTT
CASTGERMTDTQYF
>-|many|TRBJ1-5|TRBV6-6
TGTGCCAGCAGAATGGGACAAAATCAGCCCCAGCATTTT
CASRMGQNQPQHF
>TRBD1|-|TRBJ1-2|TRBV5-1
TGCGCCAGCAGCGGGACAGGGGACGCTGCGGGCTACACCTTC
CASSGTGDAAGYTF
>-|-|TRBJ2-1|TRBV20-1
TGCAGTGCTAGAGACCCGGCGGCGGGGCCCACCTACAATGAGCAGTTCTTC
CSARDPAAGPTYNEQFF
>-|few|TRBJ2-2|TRBV12-3/TRBV12-4
TGTGCCAGCAACCCCAGGCCCAGGATGGGCACCGGGGAGCTGTTTTTT
CASNPRPRMGTGELFF
>TRBD2|-|TRBJ2-3|TRBV7-2
TGTGCCAGCAGTTTAGCGGGGGGGCTGTACTTCACAGATACGCAGTATTTT
CASSLAGGLYFTDTQYF
>-|-|TRBJ1-5|TRBV5-5
TGTGCCAGCAGTATGATGGGGGGATCACGGCAGCCCCAGCATTTT
CASSMMGGSRQPQHF
>-|-|TRBJ2-5|TRBV4-1
TGCGCCAGCAGCCATCCTTTAGGGGACCAAGAGACCCAGTACTTC
CASSHPLGDQETQYF
>-|-|TRBJ2-7|TRBV7-9
TGTGCCAGCACCTTGACCGGGTCTCGCTCTCCCGAGCAGTACTTC
CASTLTGSRSPEQYF
>TRBD1|-|TRBJ2-1|TRBV5-1
TGCGCCAGCAGCCCAGGACGTGGGACAGGGTATAACAATGAGCAGTTCTTC
CASSPGRGTGYNNEQFF
>-|few|TRBJ1-5|TRBV5-1
TGCGCCAGCAGCCCAGGACAGCCAGGAAATCAGCCCCAGCATTTT
CASSPGQPGNQPQHF
>TRBD1|-|TRBJ2-1|TRBV4-3
TGCGCCAGCAGCGTACGAAGATGGACAGGAGACAATGAGCAGTTCTTC
CASSVRRWTGDNEQFF
>TRBD1|-|TRBJ2-5|TRBV2
TGTGCCAACCTGGGACAGGGACAAGAGACCCAGTACTTC
CANLGQGQETQYF
>-|many|TRBJ2-7|TRBV29-1
TGCAGCGTTGAAGGTTCTGGGGGCAAGCGGTACGAGCAGTACTTC
CSVEGSGGKRYEQYF
>-|-|TRBJ1-5|TRBV29-1
TGCAGCGTTGAGACAGTTGGCAATCAGCCCCAGCATTTT
CSVETVGNQPQHF
>TRBD2|once|TRBJ2-3|TRBV4-2
TGTGCCAGCAGCCAAGATTGGCTAGCGGGTGACCAAGATACGCAGTATTTT
CASSQDWLAGDQDTQYF
>TRBD2|-|TRBJ2-7|TRBV20-1
TGCAGTGCCTCGCGGGGGACTAGCGGTTCCTCCTACGAGCAGTACTTC
CSASRGTSGSSYEQYF
>-|many|TRBJ2-7|TRBV6-5
TGTGCCAGCAGCTCCGTCATTGGATCCTACGAGCAGTACTTC
CASSSVIGSYEQYF
>TRBD1|many|TRBJ2-5|TRBV6-5
TGTGCCAGCAGTCTCAGGGGGCGGTGGGAGACCCAGTACTTC
CASSLRGRWETQYF
>TRBD1|few|TRBJ1-2|TRBV6-5
TGTGCCAGCAGTCTTTCCCCACGGACAGGGGACTATGGCTACACCTTC
CASSLSPRTGDYGYTF
>-|many|TRBJ2-7|TRBV29-1
TGCAGCGTCATCGGACAAACCTACGAGCAGTACTTC
CSVIGQTYEQYF
>-|few|TRBJ2-5|TRBV12-5
TGTGCTAGTGGTTTAGAAGAGACCCAGTACTTC
CASGLEETQYF
>-|-|TRBJ2-2|TRBV20-1
TGCAGTGCGAGGCGGGGATCGAACACCGGGGAGCTGTTTTTT
CSARRGSNTGELFF
>-|-|TRBJ1-1|TRBV29-1
TGCAGCGTCCCTCGGAAAGGGGACACTGAAGCTTTCTTT
CSVPRKGDTEAFF
>TRBD2|-|TRBJ2-2|TRBV6-6
TGTGTCAGCAGCTCAGGACTAGCCCCAAGTCGCGGGGAGCTGTTTTTT
CVSSSGLAPSRGELFF
>-|few|TRBJ2-4|TRBV20-1
TGCAGTGCTAGGGGGGAGGCCGGAATAGCCAAAAACATTCAGTACTTC
CSARGEAGIAKNIQYF
>-|once|TRBJ2-1|TRBV20-1
TGCAGTGCTAGGGGGCAGGTGGATCAGGTAAATGAGCAGTTCTTC
CSARGQVDQVNEQFF
>TRBD2|-|TRBJ2-1|TRBV29-1
TGCAGCGTTGACTGGGGAGCTGGGCGCGGGGGGGCAGGTGAGCAGTTCTTC
CSVDWGAGRGGAGEQFF
>-|-|TRBJ2-1|TRBV6-5
TGTGCCAGCAGTAGTAGGGGCCCCTACAATGAGCAGTTCTTC
CASSSRGPYNEQFF
>-|few|TRBJ2-2|TRBV21-1
TGTGCCAGCAGCAAATGGGGGGGCGAAGCCGGGGAGCTGTTTTTT
CASSKWGGEAGELFF
>TRBD2|-|TRBJ2-7|TRBV20-1
TGCAGTGCTTCCCGGACTAGCGTTGGCGAGCAGTACTTC
CSASRTSVGEQYF
>-|many|TRBJ2-2|TRBV6-5
TGTGCCAGCAGCAGCCCAAGGGCTCCCGGGGAGCTGTTTTTT
CASSSPRAPGELFF
>-|-|TRBJ1-1|TRBV11-2
TGTGCCAGCAGCTTAGAGGCAGTGAACACTGAAGCTTTATTT
CASSLEAVNTEALF
>TRBD1|many|TRBJ2-1|TRBV7-3
TGTGCCAGCAGCTTCGGGACAGGGCTCGGCAATGAGCAGTTCTTC
CASSFGTGLGNEQFF
>TRBD1|-|TRBJ2-7|TRBV12-3/TRBV12-4
TGTGCCAGCAGCCGATCAAGGACAGGGCCCTACGAGCAGTACTTC
CASSRSRTGPYEQYF
>-|once|TRBJ2-3|TRBV20-1
TGCAGTGCCCCGGTGTGGGATACGCAGTATTTT
CSAPVWDTQYF
>-|many|TRBJ2-7|TRBV6-5
TGTGCCAGCAGTCCTTCGTCGGTGGGGTCGATGCAGTACTTC
CASSPSSVGSMQYF
>-|many|TRBJ1-6|TRBV6-6
TGTGCCAGCAGTGAGGATTCACCCCTCCACTTT
CASSEDSPLHF
>TRBD2|-|TRBJ2-7|TRBV28
TGTGCCAGCAGTCGAACGGGACTAGGTTCCTACGAGCAGTACTTC
CASSRTGLGSYEQYF
>-|-|TRBJ1-5|TRBV4-1
TGCGCCAGCAGCCACCCGGGACAACCAAATCAGCCCCAGCATTTT
CASSHPGQPNQPQHF